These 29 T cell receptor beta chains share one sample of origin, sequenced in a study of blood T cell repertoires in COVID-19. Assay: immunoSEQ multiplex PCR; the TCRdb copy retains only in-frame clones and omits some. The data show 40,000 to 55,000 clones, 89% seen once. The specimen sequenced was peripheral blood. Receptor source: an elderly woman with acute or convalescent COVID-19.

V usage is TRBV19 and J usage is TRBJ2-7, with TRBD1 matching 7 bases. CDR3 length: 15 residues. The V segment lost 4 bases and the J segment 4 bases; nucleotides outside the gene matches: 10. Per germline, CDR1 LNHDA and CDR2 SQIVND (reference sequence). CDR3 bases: TGTGCCAGTAGTACGGCGACAGGGTGGACTTACGAGCAGTACTTC. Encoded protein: CASSTATGWTYEQYF.

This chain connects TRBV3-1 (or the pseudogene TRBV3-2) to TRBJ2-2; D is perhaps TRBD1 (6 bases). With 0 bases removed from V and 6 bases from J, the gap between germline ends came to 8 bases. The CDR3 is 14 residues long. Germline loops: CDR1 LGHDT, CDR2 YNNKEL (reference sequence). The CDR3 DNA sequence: TGTGCCAGCAGCCAAGAGGGGGCGGCCGGGGAGCTGTTTTTT. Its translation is CASSQEGAAGELFF.

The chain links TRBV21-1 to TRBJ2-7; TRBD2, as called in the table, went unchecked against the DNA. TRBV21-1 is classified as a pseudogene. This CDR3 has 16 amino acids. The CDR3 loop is CASSTYTGGAVREQYV. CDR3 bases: TGTGCCAGCAGCACCTACACGGGAGGAGCGGTGAGGGAGCAGTACGTC.

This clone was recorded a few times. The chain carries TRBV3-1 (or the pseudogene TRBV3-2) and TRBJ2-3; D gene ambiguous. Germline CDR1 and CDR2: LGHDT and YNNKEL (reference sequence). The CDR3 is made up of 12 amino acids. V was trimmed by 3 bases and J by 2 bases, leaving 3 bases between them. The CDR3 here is CASSHNTDTQYF. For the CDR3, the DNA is TGTGCCAGCAGCCACAACACAGATACGCAGTATTTT.

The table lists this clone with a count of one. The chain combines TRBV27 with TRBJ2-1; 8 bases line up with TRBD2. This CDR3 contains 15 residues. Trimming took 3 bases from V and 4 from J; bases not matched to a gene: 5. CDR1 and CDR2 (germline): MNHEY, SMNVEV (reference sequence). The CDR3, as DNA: TGTGCCAGCAGTTTCGCAGCGGGGGTGTACAATGAGCAGTTCTTC. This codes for CASSFAAGVYNEQFF.

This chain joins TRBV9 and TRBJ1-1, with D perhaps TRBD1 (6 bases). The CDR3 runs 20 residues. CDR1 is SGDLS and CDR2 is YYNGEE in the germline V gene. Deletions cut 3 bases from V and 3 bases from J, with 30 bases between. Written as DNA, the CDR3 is TGTGCCAGCAGCGCCCAAACCCCAGGACGTACGGGGGGCAAGGACACTGAAGCTTTCTTT. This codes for CASSAQTPGRTGGKDTEAFF.

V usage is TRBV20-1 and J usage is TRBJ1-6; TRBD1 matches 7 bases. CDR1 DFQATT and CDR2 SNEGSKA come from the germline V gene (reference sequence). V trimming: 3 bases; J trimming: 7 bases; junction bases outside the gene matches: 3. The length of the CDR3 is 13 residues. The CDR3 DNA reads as TGCAGTGCTAGTGGACAGGACAATTCACCCCTCCACTTT. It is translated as CSASGQDNSPLHF.

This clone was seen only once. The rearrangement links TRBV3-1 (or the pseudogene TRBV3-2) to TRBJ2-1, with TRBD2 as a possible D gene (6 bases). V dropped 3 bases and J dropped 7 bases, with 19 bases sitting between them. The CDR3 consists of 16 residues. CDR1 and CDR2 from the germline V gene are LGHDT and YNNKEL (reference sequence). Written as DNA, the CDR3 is TGTGCCAGCAGCCAGGCTGGAGCTCGGGGGATGAATGAGCAGTTCTTC. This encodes CASSQAGARGMNEQFF.

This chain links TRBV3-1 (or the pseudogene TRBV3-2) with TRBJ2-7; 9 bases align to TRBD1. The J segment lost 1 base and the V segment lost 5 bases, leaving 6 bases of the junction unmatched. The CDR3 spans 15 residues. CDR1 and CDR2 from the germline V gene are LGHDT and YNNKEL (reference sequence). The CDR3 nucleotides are TGTGCCAGCAGCGAAAACAGGGGGCATTCCTACGAGCAGTACTTC. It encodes CASSENRGHSYEQYF.

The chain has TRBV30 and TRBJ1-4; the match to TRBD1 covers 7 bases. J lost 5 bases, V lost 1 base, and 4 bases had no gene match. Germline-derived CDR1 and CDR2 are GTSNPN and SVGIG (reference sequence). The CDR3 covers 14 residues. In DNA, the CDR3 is TGTGCCTGGAGTGAAGGGACAGTAAATGAAAAACTGTTTTTT. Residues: CAWSEGTVNEKLFF.

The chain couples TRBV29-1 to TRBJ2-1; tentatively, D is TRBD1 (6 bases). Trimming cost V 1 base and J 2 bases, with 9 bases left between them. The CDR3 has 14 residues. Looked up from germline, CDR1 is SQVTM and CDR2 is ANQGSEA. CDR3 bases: TGCAGCGTTGAAGGGACAGAGGCCTACAATGAGCAGTTCTTC. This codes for CSVEGTEAYNEQFF.

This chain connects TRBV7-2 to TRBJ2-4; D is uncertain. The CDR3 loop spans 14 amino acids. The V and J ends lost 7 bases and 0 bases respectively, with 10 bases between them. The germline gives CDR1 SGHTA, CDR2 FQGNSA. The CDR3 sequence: CASTTPVAKNIQYF. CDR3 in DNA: TGTGCCAGCACTACCCCGGTAGCCAAAAACATTCAGTACTTC.

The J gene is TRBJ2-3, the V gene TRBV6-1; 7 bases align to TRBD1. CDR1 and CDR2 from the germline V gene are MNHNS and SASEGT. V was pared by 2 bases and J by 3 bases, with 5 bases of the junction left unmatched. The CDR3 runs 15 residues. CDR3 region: CASSETRQGTDTQYF. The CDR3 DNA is TGTGCCAGCAGTGAAACGAGACAGGGAACAGATACGCAGTATTTT.

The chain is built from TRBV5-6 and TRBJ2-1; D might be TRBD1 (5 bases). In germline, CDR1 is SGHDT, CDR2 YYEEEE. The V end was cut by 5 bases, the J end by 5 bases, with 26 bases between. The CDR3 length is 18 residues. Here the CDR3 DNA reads TGTGCCAGCAGGGGGCTGGCCCACCACCTGCCCGGGCACAATGAGCAGTTCTTC. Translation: CASRGLAHHLPGHNEQFF.

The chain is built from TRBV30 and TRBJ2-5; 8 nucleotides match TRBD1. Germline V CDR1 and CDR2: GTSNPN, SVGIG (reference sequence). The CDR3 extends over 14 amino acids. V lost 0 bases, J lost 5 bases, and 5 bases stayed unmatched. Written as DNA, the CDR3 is TGTGCCTGGAGTGTCAAGGACAGGGTGGAGACCCAGTACTTC. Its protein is CAWSVKDRVETQYF.

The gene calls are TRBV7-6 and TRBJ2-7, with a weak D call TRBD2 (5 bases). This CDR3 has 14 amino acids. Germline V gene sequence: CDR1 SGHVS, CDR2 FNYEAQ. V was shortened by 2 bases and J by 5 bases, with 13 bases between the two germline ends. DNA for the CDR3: TGTGCCAGCAGCTTAAGTGGAGGCGCGGACGAGCAGTACTTC. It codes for CASSLSGGADEQYF.

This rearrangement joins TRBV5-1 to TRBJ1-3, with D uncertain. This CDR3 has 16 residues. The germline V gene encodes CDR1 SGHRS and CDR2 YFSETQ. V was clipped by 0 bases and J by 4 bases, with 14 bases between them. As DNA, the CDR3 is TGCGCCAGCAGCTTGGAAGGGAGCTGGCAGGGAAACACCATATATTTT. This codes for CASSLEGSWQGNTIYF.

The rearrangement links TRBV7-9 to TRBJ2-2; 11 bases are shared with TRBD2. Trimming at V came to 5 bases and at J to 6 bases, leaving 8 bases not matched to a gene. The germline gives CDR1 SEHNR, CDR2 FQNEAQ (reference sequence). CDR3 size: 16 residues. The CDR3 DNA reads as TGTGCCAGCAGCGATCATAGCGGGGGGGCGTCCGGGGAGCTGTTTTTT. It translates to CASSDHSGGASGELFF. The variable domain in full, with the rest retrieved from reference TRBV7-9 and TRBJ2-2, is DTGVSQNPRHKITKRGQNVTFRCDPISEHNRLYWYRQTLGQGPEFLTYFQNEAQLEKSRLLSDRFSAERPKGSFSTLEIQRTEQGDSAMYLCASSDHSGGASGELFFGEGSRLTVL.

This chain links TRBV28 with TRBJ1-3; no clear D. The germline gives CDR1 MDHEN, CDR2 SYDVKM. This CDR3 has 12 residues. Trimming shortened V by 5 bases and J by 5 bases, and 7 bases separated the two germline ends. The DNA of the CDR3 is TGTGCCAGCAGTCTAACTCGAAACACCATATATTTT. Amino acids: CASSLTRNTIYF.

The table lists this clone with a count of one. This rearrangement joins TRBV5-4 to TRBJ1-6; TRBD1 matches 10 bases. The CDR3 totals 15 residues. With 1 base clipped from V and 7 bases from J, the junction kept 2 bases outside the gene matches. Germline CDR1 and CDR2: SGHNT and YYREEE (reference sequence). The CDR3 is CASSLRTGGNSPLHF. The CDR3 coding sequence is TGTGCCAGCAGCTTGCGGACAGGGGGGAATTCACCCCTCCACTTT.

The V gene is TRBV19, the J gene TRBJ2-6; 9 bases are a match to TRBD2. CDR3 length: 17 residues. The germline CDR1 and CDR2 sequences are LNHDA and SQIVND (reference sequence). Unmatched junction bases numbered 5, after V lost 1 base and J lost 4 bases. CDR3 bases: TGTGCCAGTAGTATAGCAGGACTAGCGAGCGGGGCCAACGTCCTGACTTTC. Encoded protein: CASSIAGLASGANVLTF.

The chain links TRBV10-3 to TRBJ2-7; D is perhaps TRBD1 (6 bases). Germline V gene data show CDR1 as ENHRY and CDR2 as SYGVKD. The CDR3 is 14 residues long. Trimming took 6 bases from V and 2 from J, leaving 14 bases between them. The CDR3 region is CAIRRTEEPYEQYF. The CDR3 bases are TGTGCCATCAGACGGACAGAGGAACCCTACGAGCAGTACTTC.

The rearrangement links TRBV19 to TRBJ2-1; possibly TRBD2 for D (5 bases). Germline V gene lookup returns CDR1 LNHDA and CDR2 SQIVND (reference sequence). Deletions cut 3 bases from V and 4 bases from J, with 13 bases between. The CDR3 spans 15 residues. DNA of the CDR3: TGTGCCAGTAGTATTTTCAGGACGGGGTACAATGAGCAGTTCTTC. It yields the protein CASSIFRTGYNEQFF. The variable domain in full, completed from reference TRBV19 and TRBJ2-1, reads DGGITQSPKYLFRKEGQNVTLSCEQNLNHDAMYWYRQDPGQGLRLIYYSQIVNDFQKGDIAEGYSVSREKKESFPLTVTSAQKNPTAFYLCASSIFRTGYNEQFFGPGTRLTVL.

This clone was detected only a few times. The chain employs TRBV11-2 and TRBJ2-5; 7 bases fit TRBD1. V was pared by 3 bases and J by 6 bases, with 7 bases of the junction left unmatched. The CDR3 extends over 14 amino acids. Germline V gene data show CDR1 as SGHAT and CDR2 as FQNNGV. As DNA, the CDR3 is TGTGCCAGCAGCTTTACAGGGGTGGGACAGACCCAGTACTTC. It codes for CASSFTGVGQTQYF.

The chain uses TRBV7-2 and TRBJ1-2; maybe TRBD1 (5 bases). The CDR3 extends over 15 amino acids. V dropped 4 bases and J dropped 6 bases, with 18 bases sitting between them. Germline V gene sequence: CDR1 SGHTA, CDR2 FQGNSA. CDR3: CASSWGDLRSNGYTF. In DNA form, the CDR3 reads TGTGCCAGCAGCTGGGGGGACCTCCGGAGCAATGGCTACACCTTC.

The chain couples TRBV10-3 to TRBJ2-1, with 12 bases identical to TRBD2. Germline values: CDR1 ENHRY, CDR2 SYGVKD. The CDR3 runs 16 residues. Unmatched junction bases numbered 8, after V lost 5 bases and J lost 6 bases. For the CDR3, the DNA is TGTGCCATCAGTTCTCCCGGACTAGCGGGGTTCAATGAGCAGTTCTTC. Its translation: CAISSPGLAGFNEQFF.

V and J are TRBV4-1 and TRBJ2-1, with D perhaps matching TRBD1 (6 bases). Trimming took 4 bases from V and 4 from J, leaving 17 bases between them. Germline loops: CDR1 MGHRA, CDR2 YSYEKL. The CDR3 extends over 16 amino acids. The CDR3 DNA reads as TGCGCCAGCAGCCCCGACCCGACAGGCCGATACAATGAGCAGTTCTTC. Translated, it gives CASSPDPTGRYNEQFF.

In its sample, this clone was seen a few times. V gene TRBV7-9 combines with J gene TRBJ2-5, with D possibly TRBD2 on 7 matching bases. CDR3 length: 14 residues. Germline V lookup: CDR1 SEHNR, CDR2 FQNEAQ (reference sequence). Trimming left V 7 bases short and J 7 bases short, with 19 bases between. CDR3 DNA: TGTGCCAGCATCCCTAGCGGTAGGGGGGCGACCCAGTACTTC. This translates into CASIPSGRGATQYF.

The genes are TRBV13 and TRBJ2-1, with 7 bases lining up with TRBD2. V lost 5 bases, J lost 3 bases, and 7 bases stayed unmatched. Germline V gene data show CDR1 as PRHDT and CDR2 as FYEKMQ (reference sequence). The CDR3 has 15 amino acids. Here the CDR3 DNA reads TGTGCCAGCAGCCTCAGCGGGGATTTCTACAATGAGCAGTTCTTC. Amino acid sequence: CASSLSGDFYNEQFF.